A selection of T cell receptor beta chains follows, all from one sample in a study of blood T cell repertoires in COVID-19. Produced via immunoSEQ multiplex PCR; TCRdb's table is partial and in-frame only. The sample lists roughly 450,000 clones, 90% seen once, with under 0.7% in the top ten. Sample: PBMCs or T cells enriched from blood (not recorded which). These receptors all stem from a man aged 18 to 30 who had recovered from COVID-19. Both conserved end residues are part of each CDR3. D genes are given only for firm matches. Some rows have no size entry. The others give once, few or many, or a class for an expanded clone.

- TRBJ1-6 TRBV19 - CASSVAGRNSPLHF TGTGCCAGTAGTGTGGCAGGGCGAAATTCACCCCTCCACTTT
TRBD1 TRBJ1-5 TRBV19 - CASTNTGGGNQPQHF TGTGCCAGTACCAATACAGGGGGCGGCAATCAGCCCCAGCATTTT
- TRBJ2-7 TRBV6-6 once CASSYEQAYEQYF TGTGCCAGCAGTTACGAGCAGGCCTACGAGCAGTACTTC
TRBD1 TRBJ2-1 TRBV28 - CASSPRQGGSYNEQFF TGTGCCAGCAGCCCCAGACAGGGTGGGTCCTACAATGAGCAGTTCTTC
- TRBJ2-1 TRBV5-1 - CASSQNPGYYNEQFF TGCGCCAGCAGCCAGAATCCGGGGTACTACAATGAGCAGTTCTTC
- TRBJ1-2 TRBV18 - CASSPAQGSDYGYTF TGTGCCAGCTCACCAGCCCAGGGGAGCGACTATGGCTACACCTTC
TRBD1 TRBJ2-1 TRBV6-1 - CASSGQGARPSWNEQFF TGTGCCAGCAGTGGACAGGGGGCTAGGCCGTCGTGGAATGAGCAGTTCTTC
- TRBJ1-4 TRBV21-1 - CASSNFRGASGEKLFF TGTGCCAGCAGCAATTTCAGGGGGGCGTCAGGTGAAAAACTGTTTTTT
TRBD1 TRBJ1-6 TRBV7-8 - CASSHGQGDSPLHF TGTGCCAGCAGCCACGGACAGGGGGATTCACCCCTCCACTTT
TRBD1 TRBJ2-1 TRBV11-2 - CASSFGTGGRVSEQFF TGTGCCAGCAGCTTCGGTACAGGGGGACGTGTAAGTGAGCAGTTCTTC
- TRBJ1-3 TRBV6-5 - CASTRPGNGNTIYF TGTGCCAGCACTCGGCCCGGGAATGGAAACACCATATATTTT
- TRBJ2-2 TRBV9 - CASSVALAGDTGELFF TGTGCCAGCAGCGTAGCTCTAGCAGGGGACACCGGGGAGCTGTTTTTT
- TRBJ2-3 TRBV5-8 - CASSLSAFGKTHTQYF TGTGCCAGCAGCTTGTCCGCCTTTGGTAAAACTCATACGCAGTATTTT
- TRBJ1-6 TRBV28 - CASSLEQGFSPLHF TGTGCCAGCAGTTTGGAACAGGGTTTCTCACCCCTCCACTTT
- TRBJ1-4 TRBV11-3 - CASGSHQGSEKLFF TGTGCCAGCGGGTCCCACCAGGGAAGCGAAAAACTGTTTTTT
- TRBJ1-1 TRBV6-5 - CASSRQGSGAEAFF TGTGCCAGCAGTAGGCAAGGGTCGGGGGCTGAAGCTTTCTTT
TRBD1 TRBJ1-4 TRBV7-8 - CASSLRFLRGHRGELFF TGTGCCAGCAGCTTACGTTTCCTGAGGGGGCATAGGGGGGAACTGTTTTTT
TRBD1 TRBJ1-5 TRBV27 - CASSPLGTGGTNQPQHF TGTGCCAGCAGTCCGTTAGGGACAGGGGGGACCAATCAGCCCCAGCATTTT
- TRBJ2-7 TRBV21-1 - CASSTPLAGRRSYEQYF TGTGCCAGCAGCACGCCTCTAGCGGGACGGCGCTCCTACGAGCAGTACTTC
- TRBJ1-5 TRBV19 - CATSPGGQASNQPQHF TGTGCCACCTCCCCCGGAGGGCAGGCAAGCAATCAGCCCCAGCATTTT
TRBD2 TRBJ2-7 TRBV3-1/TRBV3-2 once CASSPQGTSGPYEQYF TGTGCCAGCAGCCCCCAAGGGACTAGCGGGCCGTACGAGCAGTACTTC
- TRBJ1-3 TRBV7-6 - CASSRAGPNSGNTIYF TGTGCCAGCAGCCGGGCGGGACCGAACTCTGGAAACACCATATATTTT
- TRBJ1-2 TRBV11-2 - CASSLSTGRYGYTF TGTGCCAGCAGCTTATCCACAGGGCGCTATGGCTACACCTTC
- TRBJ2-3 TRBV20-1 once CSASVGVRLSTDTQYF TGCAGTGCTAGTGTAGGAGTACGTCTTAGCACAGATACGCAGTATTTT
TRBD1 TRBJ1-1 TRBV15 - CATSRDAQGRTEAFF TGTGCCACCAGCAGAGATGCACAGGGGCGTACTGAAGCTTTCTTT
TRBD2 TRBJ2-7 TRBV28 - CASSLLLAGAREQYF TGTGCCAGCAGTTTACTCCTAGCGGGAGCTAGGGAGCAGTACTTC
TRBD2 TRBJ2-1 TRBV7-9 - CASSLVRTSGGAWNEQFF TGTGCCAGCAGCTTAGTGAGGACTAGCGGGGGGGCTTGGAATGAGCAGTTCTTC
- TRBJ2-1 TRBV6-5 - CASSYSSWNEQFF TGTGCCAGCAGTTACTCGAGTTGGAATGAGCAGTTCTTC
- TRBJ2-2 TRBV3-1/TRBV3-2 - CASSQDARGPNTGELFF TGTGCCAGCAGCCAAGATGCGAGAGGCCCAAACACCGGGGAGCTGTTTTTT
- TRBJ1-6 TRBV7-9 - CASSLLPGVDNNSPLHF TGTGCCAGCAGCTTACTACCAGGGGTGGATAATAATTCACCCCTCCACTTT
TRBD1 TRBJ2-1 TRBV2 - CASSERQGVSNEQFF TGTGCCAGCAGTGAGAGGCAGGGGGTTTCCAATGAGCAGTTCTTC
- TRBJ1-3 TRBV11-3 few CASSSEQFDSGNTIYF TGTGCCAGCAGCTCGGAACAGTTTGACTCTGGAAACACCATATATTTT
- TRBJ1-1 TRBV29-1 - CSVGGKGMTEAFF TGCAGCGTAGGCGGGAAGGGAATGACTGAAGCTTTCTTT
TRBD2 TRBJ2-2 TRBV7-8 - CASSLGVAGVQTGELFF TGTGCCAGCAGCTTAGGAGTAGCGGGGGTTCAGACCGGGGAGCTGTTTTTT